The 22 T cell receptor beta chains given below trace back to one sample, sequenced in a study of cytomegalovirus exposure and HLA in healthy donors. This PCR relied on a set of 60 Vbeta primers and 13 Jbeta primers. Repertoires were generated with immunoSEQ multiplex PCR, while TCRdb's copy carries only in-frame clones and drops some. The sample lists 150,000 to 200,000 clones, roughly 85% occurring once. Sequenced: PBMCs. The origin of the receptors is a woman between 35 and 50 years old in good health and CMV-seronegative.

The CDR3 region has the DNA TGTGCCAGCAGTTTTTTTTGGGGGCTAGAAGGGAGCAATGAGCAGTTCTTC. Translating gives CASSFFWGLEGSNEQFF. The chain links TRBV28 to TRBJ2-1; maybe TRBD1 (6 bases). Germline V lookup: CDR1 MDHEN, CDR2 SYDVKM. V lost 3 bases and J 6 bases, leaving 21 bases between the germline ends. The CDR3 sequence is 17 residues long.

This rearrangement joins TRBV19 to TRBJ1-6; D remains unclear. The CDR3 sequence is 14 residues long. Per the germline V gene, CDR1 is LNHDA and CDR2 is SQIVND (reference sequence). With 0 bases removed from V and 7 bases from J, the gap between germline ends came to 7 bases. The CDR3 DNA reads TGTGCCAGTAGTATAGATCCGGGGAATTCACCCCTCCACTTT. It codes for CASSIDPGNSPLHF.

Comments on this clone: At one boundary the junction diverges from the germline segment, which might be a read error. The chain joins TRBV5-1 to TRBJ2-1; 7 bases align to TRBD1. Germline CDR1 SGHRS, CDR2 YFSETQ. This CDR3 spans 12 amino acids. CDR3 amino acids: CASSPAGQVQVF. CDR3 DNA: TGCGCCAGCAGCCCGGCTGGACAGGTGCAGGTCTTC.

The genes are TRBV5-4 and TRBJ1-4; TRBD1 might be the D (6 bases). Trimming left V 4 bases short and J 7 bases short, with 11 bases between. CDR1 is SGHNT, CDR2 YYREEE, per germline (reference sequence). The CDR3 has 13 amino acids. The CDR3, as DNA: TGTGCCAGCAGCGTCGGACAGATTGAAAAACTGTTTTTT. As protein: CASSVGQIEKLFF. The full variable domain, its missing parts supplied by reference TRBV5-4 and TRBJ1-4, is ETGVTQSPTHLIKTRGQQVTLRCSSQSGHNTVSWYQQALGQGPQFIFQYYREEENGRGNFPPRFSGLQFPNYSSELNVNALELDDSALYLCASSVGQIEKLFFGSGTQLSVL.

This clone was counted a single time. The chain couples TRBV19 to TRBJ1-5, with D unclear. Trimming removed 3 bases from V and 1 base from J, with 10 bases in between. This CDR3 region has 15 residues. The germline CDR1 and CDR2 sequences are LNHDA and SQIVND (reference sequence). CDR3 amino acids: CASSMAQQSNQPQHF. CDR3 coding DNA: TGTGCCAGTAGTATGGCACAGCAAAGCAATCAGCCCCAGCATTTT. Supplemented by reference TRBV19 and TRBJ1-5, the full variable domain reads DGGITQSPKYLFRKEGQNVTLSCEQNLNHDAMYWYRQDPGQGLRLIYYSQIVNDFQKGDIAEGYSVSREKKESFPLTVTSAQKNPTAFYLCASSMAQQSNQPQHFGDGTRLSIL.

The chain links TRBV29-1 to TRBJ2-3; D is possibly TRBD1 (5 bases). There are 13 residues in the CDR3. Germline assignment: CDR1 SQVTM and CDR2 ANQGSEA. With 8 bases removed from V and 1 base from J, the gap between germline ends came to 13 bases. The CDR3 reads CSPVRGGTDTQYF. CDR3 in DNA: TGCAGCCCGGTAAGGGGCGGCACAGATACGCAGTATTTT.

The chain is built from TRBV6-5 and TRBJ1-1, with 7 bases that match TRBD1. CDR1 is MNHEY and CDR2 is SVGAGI in the germline V gene. The CDR3 is 13 residues long. With V trimmed by 7 bases and J by 11 bases, 13 bases remained unmatched. CDR3 protein: CASKATGKISAFF. CDR3 coding DNA: TGTGCCAGCAAGGCGACAGGGAAGATTTCGGCTTTCTTT.

Note on this clone: Sequence at one end of the junction differs from germline and may be a read error. The rearrangement joins TRBV7-9 to TRBJ1-2, with D tentatively TRBD1 (6 bases). The CDR3 spans 14 residues. Germline-derived CDR1 and CDR2 are SEHNR and FQNEAQ (reference sequence). This chain's CDR3 is CSSTVMGGGEGYTF. CDR3 sequence (DNA): TGTTCCAGCACCGTCATGGGGGGGGGCGAGGGCTACACCTTC.

This chain links TRBV11-3 with TRBJ1-1, with D perhaps TRBD1 (5 bases). Deletions cut 0 bases from V and 11 bases from J, with 10 bases between. This CDR3 comprises 12 residues. The germline gives CDR1 SGHNT, CDR2 YENEEA. The CDR3 sequence: CASSLDQGGAFF. The CDR3 bases are TGTGCCAGCAGCTTAGATCAGGGAGGGGCTTTCTTT.

The chain has TRBV10-3 and TRBJ2-5, with 8 bases matching TRBD1. The germline V gene encodes CDR1 ENHRY and CDR2 SYGVKD. This CDR3 comprises 15 residues. The V and J ends lost 5 bases and 3 bases, in that order; junction bases with no gene match: 8. The CDR3 loop reads CAISPRQGKEETQYF. CDR3 nucleotides: TGTGCCATCAGTCCAAGACAGGGGAAGGAAGAGACCCAGTACTTC.

This chain connects TRBV5-1 to TRBJ2-7; TRBD1 aligns across 10 bases. Germline CDR1 reads SGHRS; CDR2 reads YFSETQ. This CDR3 is built from 13 residues. Trimming cost V 7 bases and J 0 bases; bases outside gene matches: 1. CDR3: CASGTGASYEQYF. The DNA for the CDR3 is TGCGCCAGCGGGACAGGGGCCTCCTACGAGCAGTACTTC. Based on the CDR3 plus reference TRBV5-1 and TRBJ2-7, the full variable domain is KAGVTQTPRYLIKTRGQQVTLSCSPISGHRSVSWYQQTPGQGLQFLFEYFSETQRNKGNFPGRFSGRQFSNSRSEMNVSTLELGDSALYLCASGTGASYEQYFGPGTRLTVT.

V gene TRBV2 combines with J gene TRBJ1-2; 9 bases agree with TRBD1. Germline CDR1 and CDR2: SNHLY and FYNNEI. The junction had 6 bases not matched to a gene; V was cut back by 4 bases and J by 0 bases. This CDR3 contains 16 residues. The CDR3: CASSGRTGEANYGYTF. Written as DNA, the CDR3 is TGTGCCAGCAGTGGAAGGACAGGGGAAGCTAACTATGGCTACACCTTC.

A few counts support this clone. This chain links TRBV27 with TRBJ1-5; the D gene is possibly TRBD1 (5 bases). CDR1 and CDR2 (germline): MNHEY, SMNVEV (reference sequence). V lost 4 bases and J 6 bases, leaving 13 bases between the germline ends. The CDR3 is made up of 14 amino acids. The CDR3 reads CASSSLGGGQPQHF. The CDR3 DNA follows: TGTGCCAGCAGTTCCTTGGGGGGGGGTCAGCCCCAGCATTTT.

DNA for the CDR3: TGTGCCAGCAGCCCTACCGGGAGCAGTAATCAATCGCCGTTCTTC. Translation: CASSPTGSSNQSPFF. V gene TRBV9 combines with J gene TRBJ2-1; a weak D match, TRBD2 (6 bases). With 4 bases removed from V and 15 bases from J, the gap between germline ends came to 26 bases. Germline V lookup: CDR1 SGDLS, CDR2 YYNGEE. The CDR3 is made up of 15 amino acids.

This clone was seen just once. This chain joins TRBV5-1 and TRBJ2-3; D unclear. The V gene lost 2 bases and the J gene lost 0 bases, with 10 bases spanning the gap. CDR1 and CDR2 from the germline V gene are SGHRS and YFSETQ. The CDR3 runs to 15 residues. The CDR3 DNA reads TGCGCCAGCAGCTTTAACTTAGCTAGCACAGATACGCAGTATTTT. Amino acids: CASSFNLASTDTQYF.

With respect to this clone: Mismatch with germline at one junction end may stem from a read error. The rearrangement uses TRBV6-5 and TRBJ1-1; D is ambiguous. CDR3 size: 14 residues. The germline V gene encodes CDR1 MNHEY and CDR2 SVGAGI. This CDR3 reads CASSYNRMNTKAFF. CDR3 in DNA: TGTGCCAGCAGTTATAACCGTATGAACACTAAAGCTTTCTTT.

The chain joins TRBV7-6 to TRBJ1-1; D is perhaps TRBD1 (5 bases). Germline CDR1 SGHVS, CDR2 FNYEAQ. Trimming took off 1 base at V and 0 bases at J, with 9 bases between the two ends. This CDR3 has 15 amino acids. CDR3 amino acids: CASSLEAGMNTEAFF. In DNA form, the CDR3 reads TGTGCCAGCAGCTTAGAGGCAGGGATGAACACTGAAGCTTTCTTT.

In this sample, this clone turned up once. The chain joins TRBV30 to TRBJ1-2, with a possible D match to TRBD1 (5 bases). V was cut by 3 bases and J by 1 base, with 12 bases left in between. The germline V gene has CDR1 GTSNPN and CDR2 SVGIG (reference sequence). This CDR3 contains 14 residues. CDR3 loop: CAWRAGLLNYGYTF. In nucleotides, the CDR3 is TGTGCCTGGAGGGCAGGGCTCCTTAACTATGGCTACACCTTC. Combining the CDR3 with reference TRBV30 and TRBJ1-2 gives the whole variable domain SQTIHQWPATLVQPVGSPLSLECTVEGTSNPNLYWYRQAAGRGLQLLFYSVGIGQISSEVPQNLSASRPQDRQFILSSKKLLLSDSGFYLCAWRAGLLNYGYTFGSGTRLTVV.

V gene TRBV4-1 combines with J gene TRBJ2-7, with 8 bases matching TRBD2. This CDR3 spans 16 amino acids. With V trimmed by 2 bases and J by 2 bases, 8 bases remained unmatched. Germline CDR1 MGHRA, CDR2 YSYEKL. The CDR3 sequence is CASSQQLSGETYEQYF. CDR3 nucleotide sequence: TGCGCCAGCAGCCAACAGCTTAGCGGGGAAACCTACGAGCAGTACTTC.

This chain joins TRBV25-1 and TRBJ1-1; D not resolved. Germline V CDR1 and CDR2: MGHDK, SYGVNS. V dropped 1 base and J dropped 3 bases, with 21 bases sitting between them. The CDR3 extends over 18 amino acids. This CDR3 is CASSESWPASGKDTEAFF. The CDR3 nucleotides are TGTGCCAGCAGTGAATCATGGCCCGCTTCGGGGAAAGACACTGAAGCTTTCTTT. The full variable domain, completed using reference TRBV25-1 and TRBJ1-1, is EADIYQTPRYLVIGTGKKITLECSQTMGHDKMYWYQQDPGMELHLIHYSYGVNSTEKGDLSSESTVSRIRTEHFPLTLESARPSHTSQYLCASSESWPASGKDTEAFFGQGTRLTVV.

J is TRBJ1-4 and V is TRBV10-3, with TRBD1 identical over 8 bases. This CDR3 contains 13 residues. Germline-derived CDR1 and CDR2 are ENHRY and SYGVKD. The V segment lost 4 bases and the J segment 7 bases; nucleotides outside the gene matches: 2. The CDR3: CAISGGQAEKLFF. As DNA, the CDR3 is TGTGCCATCAGTGGGGGACAGGCTGAAAAACTGTTTTTT.

J is TRBJ2-7 and V is TRBV12-5; 9 positions match TRBD1. V dropped 3 bases and J dropped 7; count of bases not matched to a gene: 10. This CDR3 region has 15 residues. Germline V gene lookup returns CDR1 LGHNT and CDR2 FRNRAP. CDR3 residues: CASGLGTGSFEEQYF. For the CDR3, the DNA is TGTGCTAGTGGTTTAGGGACAGGGTCTTTTGAAGAGCAGTACTTC.